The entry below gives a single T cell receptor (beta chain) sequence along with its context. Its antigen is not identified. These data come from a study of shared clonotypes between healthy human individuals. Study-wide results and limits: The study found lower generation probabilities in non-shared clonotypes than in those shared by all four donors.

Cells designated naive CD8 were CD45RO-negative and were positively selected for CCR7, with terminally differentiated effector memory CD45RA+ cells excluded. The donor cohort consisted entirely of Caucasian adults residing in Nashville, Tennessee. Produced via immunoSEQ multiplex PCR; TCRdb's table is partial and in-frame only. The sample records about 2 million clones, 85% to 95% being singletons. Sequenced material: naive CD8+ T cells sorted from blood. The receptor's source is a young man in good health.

CDR3 DNA: TGTGCCAGTAGCGGACAGGGGAGGTACACCTTC. This codes for CASSGQGRYTF. The chain recombines TRBV19 with TRBJ1-2, with 9 bases fitting TRBD1. The CDR3 runs to 11 residues. Per germline, CDR1 LNHDA and CDR2 SQIVND (reference sequence). V lost 6 bases and J lost 11; bases outside the gene matches: 4.